This T cell receptor beta chain is from a study of T cells and Merkel cell carcinoma outcomes. General study findings and limits: Reportedly, T-cell repertoire with density predicts Merkel cell carcinoma outcomes.

Libraries were prepared by immunoSEQ multiplex PCR; TCRdb keeps only in-frame clonotypes and omits some of them. The data show several thousand clones, roughly 75% seen once. As for this clone: Its specificity is not known.

This clonotype was obtained from a human donor with Merkel cell carcinoma. Some clones in this sample may be carry-over from other donors' samples. Sequencing was done on a sample of tumor tissue from Merkel cell carcinoma.

The CDR3 coding sequence is TGTGCCAGCAGCTCCCGGAAGGTGAGCTCCTACAATGAGCAGTTCTTC. Translated: CASSSRKVSSYNEQFF. The V gene is TRBV5-6, the J gene TRBJ2-1; D unclear. Germline loops: CDR1 SGHDT, CDR2 YYEEEE. This CDR3 has 16 amino acids. V was trimmed by 3 bases and J by 0 bases, leaving 13 bases between them.